The source of this T cell receptor beta chain is a study of identifying expanded T cells in peripheral blood. Study-wide points: Across healthy donors, higher total template counts meant significantly greater two-week count variance. Differentially abundant clones: about 1.1 between replicates, approximately 16 at two to three weeks, roughly 18 at four.

Worth noting for this clone: Its antigen is currently unknown.

This table comes from immunoSEQ multiplex PCR, and its TCRdb copy is limited to in-frame clones, with some not included. The sample includes roughly 100,000 clones, roughly 89% of them seen just once. This CDR3 has 15 amino acids. The V segment lost 3 bases and the J segment 7 bases; nucleotides outside the gene matches: 8. Looked up from germline, CDR1 is SGHTS and CDR2 is YDEGEE. The sequenced material came from blood. The receptor comes from a person aged 18-70 years in good health. This chain links TRBV5-8 with TRBJ2-1, with 9 bases fitting TRBD1. The CDR3 nucleotides read TGTGCCAGCAGCTGGGGACAGGGCAGTCCGAATGAGCAGTTCTTC. This codes for CASSWGQGSPNEQFF.